The following is a T cell receptor (beta chain) sequence with its context. What antigen it recognizes has not been identified. No much larger clonotype is one base removed from it; base qualities were not supplied. The data were obtained in a study of shared clonotypes between healthy human individuals (TCRdb year 2020). With respect to the entire study: The cohort included a few men and a couple of women between 18 and 49 years of age. Blood TCR repertoires of roughly 5 healthy adults were deeply sequenced to estimate repertoire size and the extent of clonotype sharing between individuals. Leukapheresis yielded between about 0.94 and 8.9 billion PBMCs per donor. For each donor, CD4 naive and CD4 memory were each given three plates, CD8 naive was given two plates, and CD8 memory was given one plate. Different laboratories and diverse techniques were used to prepare libraries and sequence TCR repertoires, to increase sequencing depth and limit assay-specific biases. General study outcomes and caveats: Sampling was restricted to blood, and TCR repertoires in tissue are likely to differ from TCR repertoires in blood. Estimated clonotype richness was generally larger for naive than for memory subsets. About 5% of naive CD4, approximately 3.7% of naive CD8, approximately 2.2% of memory CD4, and more than 0.35% of memory CD8 clonotypes were shared across several donors. Incomplete sequencing was indicated by rarefaction of sorted-subset datasets, despite the large sequencing depth. Higher generation probabilities were observed for clonotypes shared by all four sorted-subset donors than for non-shared clonotypes. The genetic and exposure-history diversity represented was limited by the small number of donors. Pairwise subsampling led to the expectation that sequencing depth would affect the degree of clonotype sharing among donors.

Taken from cysteine to phenylalanine, the CDR3 has 12 residues. The kept DNA is CDR3 alone, 36 bases in frame from the first base. V loses 0 bases of germline sequence and J loses 10 bases, and the interval between the two ends is 7 bases. CDR1 and CDR2, per the germline V gene, are LGHNA and YNFKEQ. Donors were healthy HIV-negative adults with no recently reported acute infections or vaccinations. Only Caucasian adults living in Nashville, Tennessee, USA were represented among the donors. CD4+ T cells were enriched by magnetic negative selection, after which naive cells were positively selected on CD45RA and the negative fraction was taken as the memory subset. After blood collection by leukapheresis, PBMCs were isolated using Ficoll-Histopaque density gradient centrifugation and then cryopreserved in the vapor phase of liquid nitrogen. Analytical flow cytometry was used to check the purity and quantity of each magnetically sorted T cell population. From each sorted fraction, genomic DNA was isolated and quantified by UV absorbance on a Nanodrop 2000c.

Using the deep immunoSEQ assay, TCR CDR3 regions were amplified from genomic DNA by multiplex PCR. For each cell subset, the extracted genomic DNA was distributed evenly across all wells of several immunoSEQ 96-well plates, and each plate served as one replicate. For sorted subsets, around 0.2 ug of genomic DNA, equivalent to some 33,000 T cell genomes, went into each replicate PCR. Purified libraries were quantified with a Qubit 3.0 fluorometer, sized on a Bioanalyzer 2100, and re-quantified with the KAPA Library Quantification kit. Each immunoSEQ 96-well plate was sequenced on its own single-read 150-cycle Illumina NextSeq 550 flow cell. Regarding the original processing steps: Because only junctional sequences without quality scores were contained in the immunoSEQ output, filtering matching that applied to full-length reads could not be performed. Sequences were annotated with PyIR, a Python wrapper for IgBLAST v1.9, using IMGT germline references to assign V/J genes and CDR3. Reads were removed for weak V/J assignments (E-value above 1e-6), missing CDR3, stop codons, out-of-frame junctions, or ambiguous translated residues. A V3J clonotype was defined by an identical inferred V gene, J gene, and CDR3 amino acid sequence. Percentage overlap between repertoires was calculated by dividing the number of shared unique clonotypes by the size of the smaller repertoire. Three approaches were used to assess repertoire richness: RTK rarefaction, the Chao1 estimator, and Recon v2.1 estimates of unobserved clonotypes. Generation probabilities for all TCRbeta clonotypes obtained by the gDNA method from a handful of donors were computed using OLGA. TCRdb took this table from immuneACCESS and kept in-frame rearrangements with V and J called. Such tables lack part of the clones; where checked against another copy, unresolved V genes explain under half of the gap, and the rest is unexplained. Clonal size and the V and J genes are those of that table, whereas D and trimming came from the DNA. This sample is represented by approximately 340,000 clones; 73% of them were singletons. Around 9.3% of the sample rests with the top ten.

This sequence originates from a man aged 25 to 40 in good health. Material for sequencing was memory CD4+ T cells sorted from blood. Read against the paper, the sample's cell subset or site label means: CD45RA-negative fraction. The chain is made from TRBV4-2 and TRBJ2-1; no D gene call is confident. The DNA sequence is TGTGCCAGCAGCCAAGATCGCCAGGAGCAGTTCTTC. Its coded protein is CASSQDRQEQFF.